This TCR beta chain was observed in a study of blood T cell repertoires in COVID-19 (TCRdb year 2020). For the study in its entirety: Collaborator samples came from the United States, Italy and Spain and covered acute and convalescent phases of COVID-19. The prospective study material was composed of cDNA or gDNA derived from T cells, B-cell-depleted T cells, or PBMCs. The dataset comprised deeply sampled blood TCRbeta repertoires from subjects exposed to, actively infected with, or recovered from COVID-19. The repertoires were released in a freely available public database intended as a resource for research on the immune response to SARS-CoV-2. The samples were drawn from the first 160 participants of the ongoing ImmuneRACE study and from some 1,300 subjects provided by 6 global collaborators. A de-identified subject ID, COVID-19 status, age in years and sex were almost always included in the sample metadata. Where available, HLA class I and class II types were taken from metadata supplied by the sample provider and were not determined by assay-based typing. What the authors observed across the whole study: The quantity of clinical and demographic metadata differed by source and by participant and was supplied without curation.

One collaborating source in Seattle enrolled patients during active infection and followed them longitudinally through the course of disease. Each collaborating institution followed its own protocols to collect whole blood in K2EDTA tubes. For TCRbeta analysis, collaborators shipped samples in one of three forms: frozen whole blood, isolated PBMCs, or DNA extracted from either of those sample types. TCRbeta CDR3 regions were amplified from genomic DNA by means of the immunoSEQ Assay, a bias-controlled multiplex PCR. The authors' analysis ran thus. Within the assay, amplification of reference gene primers was used to estimate how many nucleated cells each sample contained. Sequence reads were collapsed and filtered to measure the absolute abundance of every unique TCRbeta CDR3 rearrangement. For each sample, productive Simpson clonality was calculated as the square root of Simpson's diversity index over productive rearrangements. TCRdb took over this immuneACCESS table, retaining in-frame rearrangements with V and J assigned. Such tables are incomplete; in checked studies, under half of the missing clones stem from an unresolved V gene, and the remainder is unexplained. The D gene and trimming were derived from the DNA, and the V and J assignments and clone size from that table. The table for this sample lists 200,000 to 250,000 clones; more than 80% of them were counted only once. The ten biggest clones cover roughly 7.6% of the sample.

This clone was detected a few times. Its antigen is unknown. Within one base of it there is no much larger clone, and no base qualities were kept. The germline ends are 24 bases apart after V is trimmed by 6 bases and J by 3 bases. CDR1 and CDR2, looked up from the germline V gene (reference sequence), are PRHDT and FYEKMQ. Counted from cysteine to phenylalanine, this CDR3 has 18 amino acids. The sequence is cut down to CDR3 DNA, 54 bases in frame from base 1. The chain joins TRBV13 to TRBJ1-5; a tentative D call is TRBD1 (6 bases match). The material sequenced was peripheral blood. This receptor was taken from a woman of 80 years or more with COVID-19, enrolled during active disease. The DNA sequence reads TGTGCCAGCAGTTCCCCGCGACAGGACCACCTTTACAATCAGCCCCAGCATTTT. Translation gives CASSSPRQDHLYNQPQHF. The reference TRBV13 and TRBJ1-5 proteins fill in what lies around the CDR3, so the full variable domain reads AAGVIQSPRHLIKEKRETATLKCYPIPRHDTVYWYQQGPGQDPQFLISFYEKMQSDKGSIPDRFSAQQFSDYHSELNMSSLELGDSALYFCASSSPRQDHLYNQPQHFGDGTRLSIL.